This is a list of T cell receptor beta chains from one sample in a study of blood T cell repertoires in COVID-19. Using immunoSEQ multiplex PCR, the repertoire was profiled, and TCRdb retains in-frame clones only, with some absent. This table holds 350,000 to 450,000 clones, about 86% found once. The specimen was peripheral blood. Receptor source: a woman in her sixties with COVID-19, enrolled during active disease. Each CDR3 is given with its conserved first and last residue. The order of the fields is J gene, V gene, CDR3 protein.

TRBJ1-5 | TRBV27 | CASSLLLGQGIAAQHF
TRBJ2-1 | TRBV5-1 | CASSPGLAGGSFYEQFF
TRBJ1-5 | TRBV9 | CASPTLGGRRSNQPQHF
TRBJ1-1 | TRBV9 | CASSAGSTEAFF
TRBJ2-7 | TRBV5-1 | CASSLGTGDTYEQYF
TRBJ2-3 | TRBV13 | CASSLGELGGVKYF
TRBJ1-2 | TRBV27 | CASSITGTANGYTF
TRBJ1-1 | TRBV29-1 | CSAQGSTEAFF
TRBJ1-2 | TRBV7-9 | CASSPDGGYGYTF
TRBJ2-1 | TRBV6-5 | CASRAGQGYEQFF
TRBJ2-3 | TRBV5-1 | CASSGTGGGDTQYF
TRBJ2-5 | TRBV25-1 | CASSQPSGLAGKETQYF
TRBJ2-1 | TRBV7-2 | CASSALEGEQFF
TRBJ2-3 | TRBV7-2 | CASSLALAGGWDTQYF
TRBJ1-1 | TRBV7-2 | CASSWDRNTEAFF
TRBJ2-1 | TRBV19 | CASSTSTSGGFREQFF
TRBJ2-5 | TRBV2 | CASSEQGIRKTQYF
TRBJ2-7 | TRBV12-3/TRBV12-4 | CASSFGGSYEQYF
TRBJ1-6 | TRBV9 | CASSVGGGGNSPLHF
TRBJ2-1 | TRBV6-5 | CASSLRGSYNEQFF
TRBJ2-1 | TRBV9 | CASSVRSGIYNEQFF
TRBJ2-1 | TRBV3-1/TRBV3-2 | CASEAGGYSSYNEQFF
TRBJ1-2 | TRBV15 | CATSREPAGGRYGYTF
TRBJ2-1 | TRBV4-1 | CASSRPGTGLSEQFF
TRBJ2-3 | TRBV9 | CASSPMTSGGRDTQYF
TRBJ2-1 | TRBV19 | CASSIGTGGSYNEQFF
TRBJ2-7 | TRBV5-6 | CASSLAGGTYEQYF
TRBJ1-5 | TRBV7-8 | CASSLYNRGVNQPQHF
TRBJ2-3 | TRBV12-3/TRBV12-4 | CAIGGASTDTQYF
TRBJ2-7 | TRBV18 | CASSPTGTGGEQYF
TRBJ1-6 | TRBV2 | CASSYGGQNSPLHF
TRBJ2-5 | TRBV7-3 | CASSPDRDQETQYF
TRBJ2-3 | TRBV6-2/TRBV6-3 | CASSWPGTSGRDTQYF
TRBJ1-2 | TRBV10-3 | CAISELILSGGYTF
TRBJ1-2 | TRBV6-2/TRBV6-3 | CASSRNSRGRDGYTF
TRBJ2-7 | TRBV4-3 | CASSQDRSRTYEQYF
TRBJ1-5 | TRBV19 | CASSRASTNQPQHF
TRBJ2-5 | TRBV7-2 | CASRTQGGGSIQETQYF
TRBJ2-1 | TRBV5-1 | CASSVSGGSYNEQFF
TRBJ2-7 | TRBV27 | CASIPSGAYQSSYEQYF
TRBJ2-1 | TRBV25-1 | CASSDLAGAPYNEQFF
TRBJ1-6 | TRBV28 | CASSLMGLTNSPLHF
TRBJ1-2 | TRBV6-5 | CASSLGGYNYGYTF
TRBJ1-3 | TRBV7-2 | CASSTGGAGGLNTIYF
TRBJ2-3 | TRBV19 | CASSWDRVEGDTQYF
TRBJ2-7 | TRBV7-9 | CASSGQGYEQYF
TRBJ2-2 | TRBV3-1/TRBV3-2 | CASSQEGLGTGELFF
TRBJ2-7 | TRBV7-9 | CASSLDAYQDVSYEQYF
TRBJ2-7 | TRBV7-9 | CASSSRPGGVYEQYF
TRBJ1-1 | TRBV11-1 | CASSFYRGLAEAFF
TRBJ1-2 | TRBV27 | CATSDRNLYGYTF
TRBJ2-7 | TRBV5-1 | CASSLDASGAYEQYF
TRBJ2-2 | TRBV18 | CASSPRKEVGELFF
TRBJ2-5 | TRBV19 | CASTFGETQYF
TRBJ2-1 | TRBV11-2 | CASSSLAGRYNEQFF